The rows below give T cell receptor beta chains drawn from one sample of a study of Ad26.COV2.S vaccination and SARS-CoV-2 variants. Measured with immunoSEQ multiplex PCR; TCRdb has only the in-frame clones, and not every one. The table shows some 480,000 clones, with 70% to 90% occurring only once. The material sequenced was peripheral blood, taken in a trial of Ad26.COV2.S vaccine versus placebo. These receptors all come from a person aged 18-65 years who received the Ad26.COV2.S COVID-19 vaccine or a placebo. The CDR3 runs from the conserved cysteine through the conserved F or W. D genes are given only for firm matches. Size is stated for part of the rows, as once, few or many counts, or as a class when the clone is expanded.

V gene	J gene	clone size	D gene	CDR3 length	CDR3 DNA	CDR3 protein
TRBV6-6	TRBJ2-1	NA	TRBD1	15	TGTGCCAGCAGTTACCTCGGGACAGGGAGCAATGAGCAGTTCTTC	CASSYLGTGSNEQFF
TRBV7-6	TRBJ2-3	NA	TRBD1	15	TGTGCCAGCAGCTCGACGGACAGGGCAACAGATACGCAGTATTTT	CASSSTDRATDTQYF
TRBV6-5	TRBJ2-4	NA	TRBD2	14	TGTGCCAGCACCAGTAGCGGGAGCGGTTACATTCAGTACTTC	CASTSSGSGYIQYF
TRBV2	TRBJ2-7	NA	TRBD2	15	TGTGCCAGCAGTCAGACTAGCGGAATTTCCTACGAGCAGTACTTC	CASSQTSGISYEQYF
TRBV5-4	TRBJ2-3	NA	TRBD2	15	TGTGCCAGCAGCCTGACTAGCGGGAGACCAGATACGCAGTATTTT	CASSLTSGRPDTQYF
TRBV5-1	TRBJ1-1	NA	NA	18	TGCGCCAGCAGCCCCGGGTGGGGAGCAGGTACCATGAACACTGAAGCTTTCTTT	CASSPGWGAGTMNTEAFF
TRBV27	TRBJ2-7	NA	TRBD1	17	TGTGCCAGCAGCCGCCAGCGAGGGACAGGGGACCGCTACGAGCAGTACTTC	CASSRQRGTGDRYEQYF
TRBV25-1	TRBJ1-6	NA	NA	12	TGTGCCAGCAGTAGGGATAATTCACCCCTCCACTTT	CASSRDNSPLHF
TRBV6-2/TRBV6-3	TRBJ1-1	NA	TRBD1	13	TGTGCCAGCAGTTACGGGACAGGGCTTCAAGCTTTCTTT	CASSYGTGLQAFF
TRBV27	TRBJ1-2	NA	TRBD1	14	TGTGCCAGCGGGAAGATGACAGGGGTCTATGGCTACACCTTC	CASGKMTGVYGYTF
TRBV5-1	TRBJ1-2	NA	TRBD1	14	TGCGCCAGCGGACAATCGGACAGGGGGAATGGCTACACCTTC	CASGQSDRGNGYTF
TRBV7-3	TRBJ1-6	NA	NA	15	TGTGCCAGCAGCTCGAGACAGGCATGGAATTCACCCCTCCACTTT	CASSSRQAWNSPLHF
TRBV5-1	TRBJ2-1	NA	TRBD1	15	TGCGCCAGCAGCCCACAGGGGGCTTCCTACAATGAGCAGTTCTTC	CASSPQGASYNEQFF
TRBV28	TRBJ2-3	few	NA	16	TGTGCCAGCAGTTTATATGCAGGGAGCTTGACAGATACGCAGTATTTT	CASSLYAGSLTDTQYF
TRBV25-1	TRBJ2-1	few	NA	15	TGTGCCAGCAGTGTTGCGGGACCACTCTACAATGAGCAGTTCTTC	CASSVAGPLYNEQFF
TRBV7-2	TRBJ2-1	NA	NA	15	TGTGCCAGCAGCCTAACGGGCAGCTCCTACAATGAGCAGTTCTTC	CASSLTGSSYNEQFF
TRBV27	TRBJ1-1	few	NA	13	TGTGCCAGCAGTTTCGCCGGGCCAGTTGAGGCTTTCTTT	CASSFAGPVEAFF
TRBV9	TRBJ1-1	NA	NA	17	TGTGCCAGCAGCGTAGTTTCACCCGGCCAGGTGAACACTGAAGCTTTCTTT	CASSVVSPGQVNTEAFF
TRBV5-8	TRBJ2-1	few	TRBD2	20	TGTGCCAGCAGCGAACTGGGACTAGCGGGAGGGCCCTCTGCCTACAATGAGCAGTTCTTC	CASSELGLAGGPSAYNEQFF
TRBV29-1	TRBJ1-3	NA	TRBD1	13	TGCAGCGTCGGACAGGGGCTTGGAAACACCATATATTTT	CSVGQGLGNTIYF
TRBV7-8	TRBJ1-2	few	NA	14	TGTGCCAGCAGGAGGGCAGGGGTGGAGTATGGCTACACCTTC	CASRRAGVEYGYTF
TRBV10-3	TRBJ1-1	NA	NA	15	TGTGCCATCAGTGATGTTCGGGGGATGAACACTGAAGCTTTCTTT	CAISDVRGMNTEAFF
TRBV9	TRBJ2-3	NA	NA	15	TGTGCCAGCAGCGTTTCGGGAACGGTCACAGATACGCAGTATTTT	CASSVSGTVTDTQYF
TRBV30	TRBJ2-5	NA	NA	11	TGTGCCTGTCAAAAAGAAGAGACCCAGTACTTC	CACQKEETQYF
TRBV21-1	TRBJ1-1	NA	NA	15	TGTGCCAGCAGCAAAGTGGCGAGGACAGGGGAGTGTGCTTTCTTT	CASSKVARTGECAFF
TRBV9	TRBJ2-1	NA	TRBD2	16	TGTGCCAGCAGCGTAGGGCTCGCTAGCGGAGACAATGAGCAGTTCTTC	CASSVGLASGDNEQFF
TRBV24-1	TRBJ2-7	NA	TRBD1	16	TGTGCCACCAGTGACCTCCTTTCAGGGGGCCTTTACGAGCAGTACTTC	CATSDLLSGGLYEQYF
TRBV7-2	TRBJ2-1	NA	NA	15	TGTGCCAGCAGCAGGGAAGGGCTGGGCGACAATGAGCAGTTCTTC	CASSREGLGDNEQFF
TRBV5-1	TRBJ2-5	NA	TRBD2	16	TGCGCCAGCAGCCCGGGACTAGCGGGAGTTTTAGAGACCCAGTACTTC	CASSPGLAGVLETQYF